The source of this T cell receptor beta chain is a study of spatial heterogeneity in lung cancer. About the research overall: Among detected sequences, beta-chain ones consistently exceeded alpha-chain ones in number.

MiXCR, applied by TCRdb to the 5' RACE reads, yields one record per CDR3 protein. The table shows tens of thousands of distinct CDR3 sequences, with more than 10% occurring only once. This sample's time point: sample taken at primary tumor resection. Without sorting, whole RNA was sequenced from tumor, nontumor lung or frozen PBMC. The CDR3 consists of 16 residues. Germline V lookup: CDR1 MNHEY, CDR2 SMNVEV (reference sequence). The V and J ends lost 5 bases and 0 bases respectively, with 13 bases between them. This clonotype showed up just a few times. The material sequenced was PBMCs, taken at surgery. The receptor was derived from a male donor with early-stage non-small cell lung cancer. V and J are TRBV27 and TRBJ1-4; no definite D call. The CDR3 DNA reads TGTGCCAGCAGTCTCCGGGCCTTTGCAACTAATGAAAAACTGTTTTTT. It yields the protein CASSLRAFATNEKLFF.